This T cell receptor (beta chain) was documented in a study of radiotherapy plus CTLA-4 blockade in lung cancer. At the level of the study: In roughly 19% of patients, objective responses were seen; 25% to 40% had disease control. Study-level points and caveats: How blood T cell clones changed early, along with interferon-beta, reportedly forecast response best.

Sequenced by immunoSEQ multiplex PCR; TCRdb stores in-frame clones only, minus some. The sample contains approximately 110,000 clones, around 84% of which appear only once. On this clone itself: No antigen is known for it.

The CDR3 contains 18 residues. In germline, CDR1 is SGDLS, CDR2 YYNGEE. V shed 4 bases, J shed 6 bases, and the junction held 17 bases outside the gene matches. The chain carries TRBV9 and TRBJ1-5; 9 positions match TRBD1. The sequencing here drew on peripheral blood, taken from a patient treated with radiotherapy plus ipilimumab. The source of this sequence is a human donor with non-small cell lung cancer that progressed on radiotherapy plus ipilimumab. Some clones in this sample may be carry-over from other donors' samples. The CDR3 DNA is TGTGCCAGCAGCAAGGGACAGGGTCTAAGTCCGGGGGGTCAGCCCCAGCATTTT. Protein sequence: CASSKGQGLSPGGQPQHF.